This TCR beta chain was captured in a study of blood T cell repertoires in COVID-19 (TCRdb year 2020). Background on the whole study: Samples covering the acute and convalescent phases of COVID-19 were provided by collaborators in the United States, Italy and Spain. The material from the prospective study consisted of cDNA or gDNA derived from T cells, B-cell-depleted T cells, or PBMCs. Deeply sampled blood TCRbeta repertoires from subjects exposed to, actively infected with, or recovered from COVID-19 were included in the dataset. The repertoires were released in a freely available public database meant as a resource for research on the immune response to SARS-CoV-2. The samples were drawn from the first 160 participants of the ongoing ImmuneRACE study and from some 1,300 subjects provided by 6 global collaborators. A de-identified subject ID, COVID-19 status, age in years and sex were almost always included in the sample metadata. HLA class I and class II types, where available, came from metadata supplied by the sample provider rather than from assay-based typing. The study at large found these results: Clinical and demographic metadata were provided uncurated, with the amount varying by source and participant.

From the cysteine through the phenylalanine, the CDR3 covers 14 amino acids. The entry retains the CDR3 DNA only, 42 bases that are in frame from base 1. Based on the germline V gene, the CDR1 and CDR2 sequences are SGHRS and YFSETQ. Trimming removed 0 bases from V and 7 bases from J; the gene matches leave 4 bases unexplained. Comment on this clone: The antigen it binds to is not known. No much larger clone exists at a distance of one base, and base qualities are not known.

TCRbeta CDR3 regions were amplified from genomic DNA by means of the immunoSEQ Assay, a bias-controlled multiplex PCR. The authors' pipeline ran thus. The number of nucleated cells in each sample was estimated from the amplification of reference gene primers within the assay. Sequence reads were collapsed and filtered to measure the absolute abundance of every unique TCRbeta CDR3 rearrangement. For each sample, productive Simpson clonality was calculated as the square root of Simpson's diversity index over productive rearrangements. The table comes from immuneACCESS by way of TCRdb, which keeps in-frame sequences with V and J called. Part of the clones is missing from these tables; in studies checked, under half for an unresolved V gene and the rest for unknown reasons. V, J and clone size derive from that table, while D and trimming were established from the DNA sequence. This sample gives fewer than 200,000 clones in total; about nine tenths of them show up just once. Of the sample, roughly 25% falls within the top ten clones.

Whole blood was collected in K2EDTA tubes by collaborating institutions according to the institutions' own protocols. Collaborator samples were shipped for TCRbeta analysis as frozen whole blood, isolated PBMCs, or DNA extracted from either sample type. This TCR derives from a man aged 60-69 years with acute or convalescent COVID-19. This sequence uses TRBV5-1 and TRBJ1-2; TRBD1 aligns with 9 central bases. Sequenced input: peripheral blood. Here is the DNA: TGCGCCAGCAGCTTGGACAGGGGGCAGGGTGGCTACACCTTC. Its amino acids are CASSLDRGQGGYTF.